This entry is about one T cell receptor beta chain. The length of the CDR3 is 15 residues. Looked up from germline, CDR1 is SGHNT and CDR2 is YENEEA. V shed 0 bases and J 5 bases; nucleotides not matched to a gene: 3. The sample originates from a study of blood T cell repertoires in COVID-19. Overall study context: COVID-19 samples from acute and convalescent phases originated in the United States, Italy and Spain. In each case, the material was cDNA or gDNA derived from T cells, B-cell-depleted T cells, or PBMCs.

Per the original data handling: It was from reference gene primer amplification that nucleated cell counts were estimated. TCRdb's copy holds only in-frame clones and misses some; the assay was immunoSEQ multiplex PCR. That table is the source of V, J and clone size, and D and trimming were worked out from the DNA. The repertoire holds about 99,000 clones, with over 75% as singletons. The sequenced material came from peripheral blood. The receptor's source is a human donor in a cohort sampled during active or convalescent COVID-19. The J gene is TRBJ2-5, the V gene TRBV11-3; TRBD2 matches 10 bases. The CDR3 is CASSLEAGGQETQYF. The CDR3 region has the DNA TGTGCCAGCAGCTTAGAAGCGGGGGGGCAGGAGACCCAGTACTTC. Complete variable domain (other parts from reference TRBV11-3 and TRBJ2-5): EAGVVQSPRYKIIEKKQPVAFWCNPISGHNTLYWYLQNLGQGPELLIRYENEEAVDDSQLPKDRFSAERLKGVDSTLKIQPAELGDSAVYLCASSLEAGGQETQYFGPGTRLLVL.